This record covers a single T cell receptor (beta chain). Its antigen is still unknown. These data originate in a study of graft-versus-host responses after intestinal transplantation. Study summary: Every one of the recipients received anti-thymocyte globulin induction and afterwards took tacrolimus and steroids for around 3 years.

Study outcomes and limitations: Declines in HvG clones occurring early post-transplant were associated with peak circulating GvH clone levels. Present in recipient marrow, GvH clones included some that appeared first in ileum or blood.

Using immunoSEQ multiplex PCR, the repertoire was profiled, and TCRdb retains in-frame clones only, with some absent. The sample carries more than 10,000 clones, roughly 93% recorded once. Germline V gene sequence: CDR1 MNHNS, CDR2 SASEGT. The CDR3 spans 14 residues. The ends were cut back, 6 bases at V and 7 bases at J, with 15 bases in the middle. The clonotype originates from a human patient who received an intestinal transplant, so some T cells may come from the graft donor. Sample: PBMCs, taken approximately 35 months after intestinal transplantation. The chain combines TRBV6-1 with TRBJ1-4; no clear D. This chain's CDR3 is CASRTVVGSEKLFF. CDR3 coding DNA: TGTGCCAGCAGGACCGTGGTGGGGAGTGAAAAACTGTTTTTT.